Following are 26 T cell receptor beta chains from one sample sequenced in a study of blood T cell repertoires in COVID-19. The assay was immunoSEQ multiplex PCR, and TCRdb's table has in-frame clones only and misses some. The sample has 250,000 to 350,000 clones, roughly 90% seen once. Sequenced material: peripheral blood. The receptors were sampled from a woman aged 30 to 39 with COVID-19, enrolled during active disease.

The genes are TRBV28 and TRBJ1-2, with D maybe TRBD1 (6 bases). Germline-derived CDR1 and CDR2 are MDHEN and SYDVKM. V dropped 2 bases and J dropped 7 bases, with 20 bases sitting between them. The CDR3 consists of 16 residues. The CDR3 bases are TGTGCCAGCAGTTTAGCGCCCGGGGGGGGCGCCGGTGGCTACACCTTC. Translation: CASSLAPGGGAGGYTF.

This chain connects TRBV5-6 to TRBJ1-5, with 7 positions matching TRBD1. The germline gives CDR1 SGHDT, CDR2 YYEEEE. The V segment lost 4 bases and the J segment 7 bases; nucleotides outside the gene matches: 8. The CDR3 is 14 amino acids. The CDR3 nucleotides are TGTGCCAGCAGCCGGACAGGATTCGGACAGCCCCAGCATTTT. Amino acid sequence: CASSRTGFGQPQHF.

The chain is built from TRBV6-6 and TRBJ2-3, with D possibly TRBD2 on 6 matching bases. V was clipped by 0 bases and J by 0 bases, with 10 bases between them. This CDR3 contains 16 residues. Germline CDR1 is MNHNY and CDR2 is SVGAGI (reference sequence). CDR3 in amino acids: CASSYSRDSSTDTQYF. CDR3 coding DNA: TGTGCCAGCAGTTACTCGAGGGACTCTAGCACAGATACGCAGTATTTT.

This clone was detected only a few times. This chain uses TRBV2 with TRBJ2-3; TRBD2 agrees at 8 bases. V lost 7 bases, J lost 1 base, and 16 bases stayed unmatched. Germline V gene data show CDR1 as SNHLY and CDR2 as FYNNEI. The CDR3 covers 18 residues. In nucleotides, the CDR3 is TGTGCCAGCACCTCCGGGACTAGTGTATTCTTGGGCACAGATACGCAGTATTTT. Translation: CASTSGTSVFLGTDTQYF. The full variable domain, with the rest looked up from reference TRBV2 and TRBJ2-3, is EPEVTQTPSHQVTQMGQEVILRCVPISNHLYFYWYRQILGQKVEFLVSFYNNEISEKSEIFDDQFSVERPDGSNFTLKIRSTKLEDSAMYFCASTSGTSVFLGTDTQYFGPGTRLTVL.

The rearrangement joins TRBV15 to TRBJ2-1; 7 bases are shared with TRBD2. The V and J ends lost 2 bases and 12 bases, in that order; junction bases with no gene match: 4. Germline V gives CDR1 LNHNV, CDR2 YYDKDF (reference sequence). The CDR3 is 12 residues long. Here the CDR3 reads CATSRTGGPQFF. The CDR3 DNA reads TGTGCCACCAGCAGAACGGGAGGACCGCAGTTCTTC. Together with reference TRBV15 and TRBJ2-1, the CDR3 gives the full variable domain: DAMVIQNPRYQVTQFGKPVTLSCSQTLNHNVMYWYQQKSSQAPKLLFHYYDKDFNNEADTPDNFQSRRPNTSFCFLDIRSPGLGDTAMYLCATSRTGGPQFFGPGTRLTVL.

This rearrangement joins TRBV30 to TRBJ1-2, with D perhaps TRBD1 (6 bases). V was cut by 4 bases and J by 0 bases, with 18 bases left in between. Germline V lookup: CDR1 GTSNPN, CDR2 SVGIG (reference sequence). The CDR3 sequence is 16 residues long. In DNA form, the CDR3 reads TGTGCCTGGAATGAAGGGGGGAGGGCAGCTAACTATGGCTACACCTTC. Translating it yields CAWNEGGRAANYGYTF.

This chain links TRBV9 with TRBJ2-3, with D perhaps TRBD2 (5 bases). The CDR3 totals 14 residues. Germline CDR1 and CDR2: SGDLS and YYNGEE. Trimming removed 4 bases at V and 1 base at J, with 10 bases between. The CDR3 nucleotides are TGTGCCAGCAGCCCCCGGGATCGCACAGATACGCAGTATTTT. It translates to CASSPRDRTDTQYF.

The genes are TRBV4-1 and TRBJ2-2, with 8 bases fitting TRBD1. V shed 4 bases and J 4 bases; nucleotides not matched to a gene: 11. Germline CDR1 MGHRA, CDR2 YSYEKL. The CDR3 is made up of 17 amino acids. The CDR3 loop reads CASSPRGQGAGTGELFF. The CDR3 DNA follows: TGCGCCAGCAGCCCCCGGGGTCAGGGGGCAGGCACCGGGGAGCTGTTTTTT.

This clone was picked up one time. The chain recombines TRBV3-1 (or the pseudogene TRBV3-2) with TRBJ1-2; TRBD1 matches at 8 bases. Germline-derived CDR1 and CDR2 are LGHDT and YNNKEL (reference sequence). V lost 3 bases, J lost 7 bases, and 7 bases stayed unmatched. This CDR3 is 14 amino acids long. The CDR3 sequence: CASSHRDRHLGYTF. The CDR3 DNA sequence: TGTGCCAGCAGCCACCGGGACAGGCATCTTGGCTACACCTTC.

This chain joins TRBV11-1 and TRBJ2-1; 12 bases are a match to TRBD2. The ends lost 3 bases at V and 7 bases at J; junction bases unmatched: 7. CDR3 length: 16 residues. Germline values: CDR1 SGHAT, CDR2 FQDESV (reference sequence). CDR3 in DNA: TGTGCCAGCAGCTTGAGACTAGCGGGAGTTCGGAATGAGCAGTTCTTC. It is translated as CASSLRLAGVRNEQFF.

The chain combines TRBV11-3 with TRBJ2-3; D gene uncertain. Germline values: CDR1 SGHNT, CDR2 YENEEA. The ends were cut back, 5 bases at V and 3 bases at J, with 9 bases in the middle. The CDR3 covers 13 residues. The CDR3 spells CASSPRLTDTQYF. CDR3 DNA sequence: TGTGCCAGCAGCCCCCGACTTACAGATACGCAGTATTTT.

This clone was counted a few times. V gene TRBV6-5 combines with J gene TRBJ1-2; D gene uncertain. The CDR3 length is 13 residues. The V end was cut by 0 bases, the J end by 8 bases, with 10 bases between. Germline CDR1 reads MNHEY; CDR2 reads SVGAGI. CDR3 protein: CASSYSTGEGYTF. The CDR3 DNA is TGTGCCAGCAGTTACTCGACCGGGGAGGGCTACACCTTC.

The rearrangement uses TRBV2 and TRBJ2-2; 7 bases match TRBD1. The germline V gene encodes CDR1 SNHLY and CDR2 FYNNEI. The CDR3 has 14 residues. V lost 3 bases and J lost 7; bases outside the gene matches: 5. CDR3 loop: CASSETGIGGELFF. CDR3 in DNA: TGTGCCAGCAGTGAGACAGGGATCGGCGGGGAGCTGTTTTTT.

This clone was detected only once. CDR3 sequence (DNA): TGCGCCAGCAGCCCGCGCAGCGGGAGAGGGGATACGCAGTATTTT. Translation: CASSPRSGRGDTQYF. The chain employs TRBV5-1 and TRBJ2-3; 8 nucleotides line up with TRBD2. The CDR3 runs 15 residues. Trimming cost V 4 bases and J 6 bases; bases outside gene matches: 10. Germline loops: CDR1 SGHRS, CDR2 YFSETQ. The whole variable domain, filled in from reference TRBV5-1 and TRBJ2-3, reads KAGVTQTPRYLIKTRGQQVTLSCSPISGHRSVSWYQQTPGQGLQFLFEYFSETQRNKGNFPGRFSGRQFSNSRSEMNVSTLELGDSALYLCASSPRSGRGDTQYFGPGTRLTVL.

The J gene is TRBJ1-1, the V gene TRBV12-3 or TRBV12-4; D gene ambiguous. CDR3 length: 13 amino acids. The ends were cut back, 5 bases at V and 1 base at J, with 8 bases in the middle. CDR3 protein: CASSPPGNTEAFF. DNA of the CDR3: TGTGCCAGCAGTCCCCCCGGGAACACTGAAGCTTTCTTT.

The chain employs TRBV14 and TRBJ2-1; a weak D match, TRBD2 (6 bases). The CDR3 is made up of 16 amino acids. Germline CDR1 is SGHDN and CDR2 is FVKESK. V lost 0 bases and J lost 9, with 18 bases in between. The CDR3 protein is CASSQDSRDFDGEQFF. In DNA form, the CDR3 reads TGTGCCAGCAGCCAAGACAGCCGGGACTTCGACGGTGAGCAGTTCTTC.

The chain recombines TRBV5-4 with TRBJ2-1; D unresolved. The CDR3 has 11 amino acids. Germline CDR1 reads SGHNT; CDR2 reads YYREEE (reference sequence). Trimming removed 9 bases at V and 5 bases at J, with 9 bases between. The CDR3 nucleotides read TGTGCCATCAGACGGGACAATGAGCAGTTCTTC. Translated, it gives CAIRRDNEQFF.

V and J are TRBV11-2 and TRBJ2-3, with D possibly TRBD2 on 6 matching bases. Germline V gene lookup returns CDR1 SGHAT and CDR2 FQNNGV. There are 18 residues in the CDR3. V lost 5 bases, J lost 2 bases, and 23 bases lay in between. CDR3 nucleotides: TGTGCCAGCAGCCTCCAATGGATCAAGCGGAGGGACACAGATACGCAGTATTTT. This encodes CASSLQWIKRRDTDTQYF.

The rearrangement links TRBV29-1 to TRBJ2-1; 11 bases are shared with TRBD2. Germline V gives CDR1 SQVTM, CDR2 ANQGSEA. This CDR3 has 13 amino acids. V lost 7 bases to trimming and J lost 4 bases; unmatched junction nucleotides: 3. The CDR3 sequence: CSAGTSGYNEQFF. CDR3 nucleotides: TGCAGCGCTGGGACTAGCGGATACAATGAGCAGTTCTTC.

V usage is TRBV18 and J usage is TRBJ2-6; a possible D gene is TRBD1 (6 bases). Trimming pared 3 bases from V and 4 bases from J, leaving 10 bases between. The CDR3 is 15 amino acids. The germline CDR1 and CDR2 sequences are KGHSH and LQKENI. Here the CDR3 DNA reads TGTGCCAGCTCACCCCAGGGGAACGGGGCCAACGTCCTGACTTTC. This codes for CASSPQGNGANVLTF.

CDR3 sequence reads: CASSGTGTGYLSSYNEQFF. The CDR3 nucleotides are TGTGCCAGCAGTGGGACCGGGACAGGGTATCTGAGCTCCTACAATGAGCAGTTCTTC. The rearrangement links TRBV6-2 or TRBV6-3 to TRBJ2-1, with 9 bases matching TRBD1. V was pared by 5 bases and J by 0 bases, with 14 bases of the junction left unmatched. Looked up from germline, CDR1 is MNHEY and CDR2 is SVGEGT. This CDR3 spans 19 amino acids.

There are a few counts of this clone. The V and J genes are TRBV5-1 and TRBJ1-3, with D maybe TRBD1 (6 bases). This CDR3 has 15 residues. CDR1 is SGHRS and CDR2 is YFSETQ in the germline V gene. V was trimmed by 1 base and J by 2 bases, leaving 10 bases between them. DNA of the CDR3: TGCGCCAGCAGCTTGCGCCCAGGGGCTGGAAACACCATATATTTT. This translates into CASSLRPGAGNTIYF.

This clone was picked up one time. This sequence joins TRBV5-6 and TRBJ2-1; D unclear. The germline gives CDR1 SGHDT, CDR2 YYEEEE. The CDR3 has 11 amino acids. Trimming removed 3 bases from V and 9 bases from J, with 7 bases in between. The CDR3 nucleotides are TGTGCCAGCAGCTGGAGCACTGAGCAGTTCTTC. This sequence encodes CASSWSTEQFF.

This clone was picked up a small number of times. This chain uses TRBV10-2 with TRBJ1-3, with unresolved D. CDR3 length equals 16 residues. V was cut by 0 bases and J by 4 bases, with 13 bases left in between. In germline, CDR1 is WSHSY, CDR2 SAAADI. The CDR3 nucleotides read TGCGCCAGCAGTGAGTCTCGGGGATCAGGAGGAAACACCATATATTTT. It translates to CASSESRGSGGNTIYF.

The CDR3 coding sequence is TGTGCCAGCAGCCTGGGACTCGTTCCCTCCTACGAGCAGTACTTC. It specifies CASSLGLVPSYEQYF. This chain links TRBV7-3 with TRBJ2-7; a possible D gene is TRBD2 (6 bases). Trimming left V 5 bases short and J 0 bases short, with 14 bases between. CDR3 size: 15 residues. Germline V gene lookup returns CDR1 SGHTA and CDR2 FQGTGA.

The chain combines TRBV6-2 or TRBV6-3 with TRBJ2-1; D might be TRBD1 (5 bases). V shed 2 bases and J shed 7 bases, with 9 bases lying between them. The CDR3 loop spans 13 amino acids. Germline CDR1 MNHEY, CDR2 SVGEGT. The CDR3 DNA is TGTGCCAGCAGTTACGGAAGGGGTAATGAGCAGTTCTTC. The encoded protein is CASSYGRGNEQFF.